This paragraph covers one TCR beta chain sequence. Its antigen is currently unknown. This record comes from a study of CD8+CD57+ T cells in acquired aplastic anemia. Overall study context: Isolated CD4+ and CD8+ cells, once sorted, yielded DNA averaging approximately 3 ug. There were 10 million to 14 million reads, on average, for CD4+ cells from healthy donors. Study-wide points: Patients and controls turned out to have 25 to 35 CD8+ CDR3 sequences in common. No significant difference in CD8+ Simpson's diversity was found between patients and controls.

The study profiled TCR beta VDJ and CDR3 using genomic DNA as template. TCRdb fed the reads into MiXCR, producing one record per CDR3 protein. The table has about 210,000 distinct CDR3 sequences, 61% seen once. The clonotype comes from a human donor in good health. The sample taken for sequencing was sorted CD4+, CD8+, or CD8+CD57+ T cells (not recorded which) from PBMCs.

This chain's CDR3 is CASASVYEQYF. The CDR3 DNA sequence: TGTGCCAGTGCGTCCGTTTACGAGCAGTACTTC. The chain combines TRBV19 with TRBJ2-7; D uncertain. V was cut by 8 bases and J by 4 bases, with 9 bases left in between. The CDR3 runs 11 residues. The germline V gene encodes CDR1 LNHDA and CDR2 SQIVND (reference sequence).